The next 32 T cell receptor beta chains were all read from a single sample in a study of human T cells and chemical hapten exposure. Stated time point: patch test 1, 2 weeks after DPC sensitization. Specified treatment: therapeutic diphenylcyclopropenone sensitization with weekly scalp DPC. TCRdb independently ran MiXCR on the RACE reads; one entry per CDR3 protein. The table shows approximately 71,000 distinct CDR3 sequences, with 9.8% occurring only once. The source material was whole blood, sampled in connection with sensitization to the hapten diphenylcyclopropenone (DPC). Every receptor here comes from a woman aged 40 to 50 with alopecia areata. Some clones in this sample may be carry-over from other donors' samples.

The sample holds a few counts of this clonotype. The chain joins TRBV6-2 or TRBV6-3 to TRBJ2-1; tentatively, D is TRBD2 (7 bases). The CDR3 totals 13 residues. V gave up 2 bases and J gave up 8 bases, with 10 bases separating them. Germline V gives CDR1 MNHEY, CDR2 SVGEGT. DNA of the CDR3: TGTGCCAGCAGTTACAAGGGGGGGCATGAGCAGTTCTTC. It yields the protein CASSYKGGHEQFF.

This clonotype occurred a few times. The chain is built from TRBV11-1 and TRBJ2-2; D tentatively reads TRBD1 or TRBD2 (5 bases each). V lost 6 bases and J lost 1, with 12 bases in between. Germline CDR1 reads SGHAT; CDR2 reads FQDESV (reference sequence). This CDR3 is 15 amino acids long. CDR3 region: CASRPGTVNTGELFF. CDR3 bases: TGTGCCAGCAGGCCCGGGACCGTGAACACCGGGGAGCTGTTTTTT.

V gene TRBV2 combines with J gene TRBJ2-2; 11 nucleotides line up with TRBD1. J lost 3 bases, V lost 5 bases, and 5 bases had no gene match. Germline loops: CDR1 SNHLY, CDR2 FYNNEI. The CDR3 loop spans 16 amino acids. The CDR3 loop is CASSFRTGGYTGELFF. The CDR3 DNA follows: TGTGCCAGCAGTTTCCGGACAGGGGGCTACACCGGGGAGCTGTTTTTT.

A few counts support this clonotype. This chain connects TRBV5-4 to TRBJ2-3; 11 positions agree with TRBD1. The germline gives CDR1 SGHNT, CDR2 YYREEE (reference sequence). V was pared by 4 bases and J by 8 bases, with 9 bases of the junction left unmatched. The CDR3 is made up of 15 amino acids. The CDR3 protein is CASSTRTGGGGTQYF. CDR3 nucleotide sequence: TGTGCCAGCAGCACGCGGACAGGGGGCGGGGGTACGCAGTATTTT. The whole variable domain, filled in from reference TRBV5-4 and TRBJ2-3, reads ETGVTQSPTHLIKTRGQQVTLRCSSQSGHNTVSWYQQALGQGPQFIFQYYREEENGRGNFPPRFSGLQFPNYSSELNVNALELDDSALYLCASSTRTGGGGTQYFGPGTRLTVL.

CDR3 nucleotides: TGTGCCAGCAGCCCGTCCCTTGCGGGGCGAACCGGGGAGCTGTTTTTT. Its protein product is CASSPSLAGRTGELFF. The V gene is TRBV7-3, the J gene TRBJ2-2, with a weak D call TRBD2 (6 bases). Germline CDR1 reads SGHTA; CDR2 reads FQGTGA. Trimming took 5 bases from V and 5 from J, leaving 18 bases between them. CDR3 length: 16 amino acids.

This clonotype was found many times. The chain links TRBV4-2 to TRBJ2-7; 11 bases map to TRBD2. The trim removed 0 bases at V and 1 base at J, leaving 2 bases unmatched. In germline, CDR1 is LGHNA, CDR2 YNFKEQ. The length of the CDR3 is 16 residues. The CDR3 nucleotides read TGTGCCAGCAGCCAAGAACTAGCGGGGGCATCCTACGAGCAGTACTTC. It codes for CASSQELAGASYEQYF.

V is TRBV15 and J is TRBJ2-3, with D tentatively TRBD1 or TRBD2 (5 bases each). CDR1 is LNHNV and CDR2 is YYDKDF in the germline V gene (reference sequence). V dropped 3 bases and J dropped 0 bases, with 13 bases sitting between them. The length of the CDR3 is 16 residues. The CDR3 nucleotides read TGTGCCACCAGCAGTAACCGGGGCCAGAGCACAGATACGCAGTATTTT. This codes for CATSSNRGQSTDTQYF. The full variable domain, with the rest looked up from reference TRBV15 and TRBJ2-3, is DAMVIQNPRYQVTQFGKPVTLSCSQTLNHNVMYWYQQKSSQAPKLLFHYYDKDFNNEADTPDNFQSRRPNTSFCFLDIRSPGLGDTAMYLCATSSNRGQSTDTQYFGPGTRLTVL.

In this sample, this clonotype turned up many times. The chain combines TRBV6-2 or TRBV6-3 with TRBJ1-6; 8 nucleotides align to TRBD1. Per the germline V gene, CDR1 is MNHEY and CDR2 is SVGEGT. V shed 6 bases, J shed 0 bases, and the junction held 7 bases outside the gene matches. There are 17 residues in the CDR3. The CDR3 nucleotides read TGTGCCAGCAGCCGGACAGGGAGAAGCTCCTATAATTCACCCCTCCACTTT. Amino acid sequence: CASSRTGRSSYNSPLHF.

Many counts were recorded for this clonotype. This chain connects TRBV5-8 to TRBJ2-3; 7 positions match TRBD2. The CDR3 is made up of 15 amino acids. Germline lookup yields CDR1 SGHTS and CDR2 YDEGEE. After removal of 1 base from V and 1 base from J, the junction contained 3 bases not matched to a gene. CDR3 sequence (DNA): TGTGCCAGCAGCTTGCTTGCGGGGGGCACAGATACGCAGTATTTT. It yields the protein CASSLLAGGTDTQYF. Full variable domain (missing parts from reference TRBV5-8 and TRBJ2-3): EAGVTQSPTHLIKTRGQQATLRCSPISGHTSVYWYQQALGLGLQFLLWYDEGEERNRGNFPPRFSGRQFPNYSSELNVNALELEDSALYLCASSLLAGGTDTQYFGPGTRLTVL.

This clonotype appeared many times. V and J are TRBV6-2 or TRBV6-3 and TRBJ1-1; D remains ambiguous. This CDR3 spans 14 amino acids. Germline CDR1 MNHEY, CDR2 SVGEGT. V lost 0 bases to trimming and J lost 5 bases, with 10 bases between them. The CDR3 nucleotides read TGTGCCAGCAGTTACTCCTGGGGAGGGACTGAAGCTTTCTTT. It codes for CASSYSWGGTEAFF.

This clonotype has a count of ten or more. This chain links TRBV11-2 with TRBJ1-5; D might be TRBD1 (6 bases). This CDR3 is 16 amino acids long. Trimming cost V 0 bases and J 0 bases, with 9 bases left between them. Per germline, CDR1 SGHAT and CDR2 FQNNGV. The CDR3 sequence is CASSLDGQISNQPQHF. Written as DNA, the CDR3 is TGTGCCAGCAGCTTAGATGGACAGATTAGCAATCAGCCCCAGCATTTT.

This clonotype was found a few times. The chain employs TRBV20-1 and TRBJ1-2; no firm D call. CDR1 DFQATT and CDR2 SNEGSKA come from the germline V gene (reference sequence). Trimming pared 6 bases from V and 2 bases from J, leaving 7 bases between. The CDR3 sequence is 11 residues long. In DNA form, the CDR3 reads TGCAGTGCCGACGGCAACTATGGCTACACCTTC. Amino acid sequence: CSADGNYGYTF.

This clonotype came up many times. The chain employs TRBV7-2 and TRBJ2-5, with D maybe TRBD1 (6 bases). The germline V and J ends were trimmed by 3 bases and 2 bases, with 16 bases remaining between them. Germline loops: CDR1 SGHTA, CDR2 FQGNSA. The CDR3 has 16 amino acids. DNA for the CDR3: TGTGCCAGCAGCTTTGCTAGCTGGACAGTACAAGAGACCCAGTACTTC. It yields the protein CASSFASWTVQETQYF.

This clonotype was counted between two and nine times. The CDR3 here is CSASAESSYEQYF. CDR3 in DNA: TGCAGCGCGTCAGCGGAAAGCTCCTACGAGCAGTACTTC. This chain joins TRBV29-1 and TRBJ2-7; perhaps TRBD2 as D (5 bases). The CDR3 loop spans 13 amino acids. CDR1 SQVTM and CDR2 ANQGSEA come from the germline V gene. The V end was cut by 7 bases, the J end by 0 bases, with 13 bases between.

Ten or more counts support this clonotype. This sequence joins TRBV19 and TRBJ1-2; D is unclear. The V gene's germline CDR1 is LNHDA and CDR2 SQIVND (reference sequence). There are 13 residues in the CDR3. V lost 11 bases to trimming and J lost 8 bases, with 21 bases between them. In DNA, the CDR3 is TGTGCCTCCAGACTGGCCGGCCTTTCGGGCTACACCTTC. Protein product: CASRLAGLSGYTF.

In its sample, this clonotype was seen many times. The V and J genes are TRBV30 and TRBJ1-1; D unclear. Deletions cut 2 bases from V and 6 bases from J, with 19 bases between. Germline CDR1 and CDR2: GTSNPN and SVGIG (reference sequence). The CDR3 consists of 15 residues. The CDR3 loop reads CAWSPGEGWRAEAFF. In nucleotides, the CDR3 is TGTGCCTGGAGTCCTGGGGAGGGCTGGCGCGCTGAAGCTTTCTTT.

Regarding this clonotype: Since a much larger clone is just one base distant, this may be a read error. The chain combines TRBV11-2 with TRBJ1-2; D is uncertain. The length of the CDR3 is 12 residues. Germline CDR1 SGHAT, CDR2 FQNNGV. The CDR3: CVSDGVNYGYTF. As DNA, the CDR3 is TGTGTCAGCGACGGAGTTAACTATGGCTACACCTTC. The full variable domain, in which reference TRBV11-2 and TRBJ1-2 provide the parts outside the CDR3, is EAGVAQSPRYKIIEKRQSVAFWCNPISGHATLYWYQQILGQGPKLLIQFQNNGVVDDSQLPKDRFSAERLKGVDSTLKIQPAKLEDSAVYLCVSDGVNYGYTFGSGTRLTVV.

The sample holds one count of this clonotype. A much larger clone differs from this one at a single base, so this may be a read error. V gene TRBV7-2 combines with J gene TRBJ2-3, with D perhaps TRBD2 (7 bases). The CDR3 runs to 15 residues. Germline V gives CDR1 SGHTA, CDR2 FQGNSA. The CDR3 loop is CASSLAGGRTDAQYF. The CDR3 region has the DNA TGTGCCAGCAGCTTAGCGGGGGGGCGTACAGATGCGCAGTATTTT.

The CDR3 DNA is TGTGCCAGCAGCCCGGTGCGGGGGGTCCGCACAGATACGCAGTATTTT. This codes for CASSPVRGVRTDTQYF. This chain links TRBV14 with TRBJ2-3; TRBD2 agrees at 8 bases. The junction had 7 bases not matched to a gene; V was cut back by 4 bases and J by 1 base. Per germline, CDR1 SGHDN and CDR2 FVKESK. The CDR3 sequence is 16 residues long.

In its sample, this clonotype was seen many times. The chain has TRBV12-3 or TRBV12-4 and TRBJ1-1, with D possibly being TRBD1 (6 bases). The ends were cut back, 5 bases at V and 0 bases at J, with 13 bases in the middle. This CDR3 contains 15 residues. The CDR3 DNA is TGTGCCAGCAGTCTGAGTGGGGGGCTGAACACTGAAGCTTTCTTT. Translated: CASSLSGGLNTEAFF.

There are many counts of this clonotype. The CDR3 nucleotides read TGCGCCAGCAGCCTGGACAGGGTCTACGAGCAGTACTTC. Residues: CASSLDRVYEQYF. The J gene is TRBJ2-7, the V gene TRBV5-1; 8 nucleotides agree with TRBD1. The CDR3 spans 13 residues. Germline V gene lookup returns CDR1 SGHRS and CDR2 YFSETQ. Trimming cost V 4 bases and J 3 bases; bases outside gene matches: 3.

V is TRBV12-3 or TRBV12-4 and J is TRBJ1-1, with TRBD1 matching over 7 bases. CDR3 length equals 14 residues. Losses at the gene ends were 6 bases for V and 5 bases for J; bases not matched to a gene: 9. CDR3 nucleotides: TGTGCCAGCAGCCCTACAGGGGTTCAAACTGAAGCTTTCTTT. Translation gives CASSPTGVQTEAFF.

This clonotype was picked up many times. This chain uses TRBV4-3 with TRBJ2-7; D not certain. Germline-derived CDR1 and CDR2 are LGHNA and YSLEER. The CDR3 totals 15 residues. Trimming shortened V by 0 bases and J by 6 bases, and 15 bases separated the two germline ends. The CDR3 sequence: CASSQDPTALGEQYF. DNA of the CDR3: TGCGCCAGCAGCCAAGACCCCACGGCGCTAGGCGAGCAGTACTTC.

The V gene is TRBV7-2, the J gene TRBJ2-3, with 8 bases lining up with TRBD1. From germline, CDR1 is SGHTA and CDR2 FQGNSA. The trim removed 1 base at V and 6 bases at J, leaving 3 bases unmatched. This CDR3 is built from 14 residues. Here the CDR3 DNA reads TGTGCCAGCAGCTTAGGGACAGGGTGGGATACGCAGTATTTT. Translating gives CASSLGTGWDTQYF.

This clonotype has at least ten counts. The genes are TRBV29-1 and TRBJ2-7, with 8 bases fitting TRBD1. Germline assignment: CDR1 SQVTM and CDR2 ANQGSEA. V was pared by 6 bases and J by 2 bases, with 3 bases of the junction left unmatched. CDR3 length: 12 residues. The CDR3 loop is CSVGTGTYEQYF. In nucleotides, the CDR3 is TGCAGCGTCGGGACAGGTACCTACGAGCAGTACTTC.

In this sample, this clonotype turned up many times. J is TRBJ1-6 and V is TRBV7-9, with a possible D match to TRBD1 (6 bases). The ends were cut back, 1 base at V and 7 bases at J, with 11 bases in the middle. This CDR3 comprises 15 residues. The germline CDR1 and CDR2 sequences are SEHNR and FQNEAQ (reference sequence). CDR3 bases: TGTGCCAGCAGCTTAGGACAGGCCAAGAATTCACCCCTCCACTTT. Its translation: CASSLGQAKNSPLHF. Full variable domain (missing parts from reference TRBV7-9 and TRBJ1-6): DTGVSQNPRHKITKRGQNVTFRCDPISEHNRLYWYRQTLGQGPEFLTYFQNEAQLEKSRLLSDRFSAERPKGSFSTLEIQRTEQGDSAMYLCASSLGQAKNSPLHFGNGTRLTVT.

This clonotype was recorded at least ten times. CDR3 residues: CASSPLWTAKPYNEQFF. CDR3 DNA: TGTGCCAGCAGCCCACTTTGGACTGCTAAGCCCTACAATGAGCAGTTCTTC. The chain combines TRBV7-6 with TRBJ2-1, with D possibly matching TRBD2 (5 bases). CDR3 length: 17 amino acids. Germline V gene sequence: CDR1 SGHVS, CDR2 FNYEAQ. V gave up 5 bases and J gave up 2 bases, with 19 bases separating them. Complete variable domain (other parts from reference TRBV7-6 and TRBJ2-1): GAGVSQSPRYKVTKRGQDVALRCDPISGHVSLYWYRQALGQGPEFLTYFNYEAQQDKSGLPNDRFSAERPEGSISTLTIQRTEQRDSAMYRCASSPLWTAKPYNEQFFGPGTRLTVL.

In this sample, this clonotype turned up a few times. The chain recombines TRBV20-1 with TRBJ1-1, with 10 bases fitting TRBD1. J was trimmed by 6 bases and V by 4 bases; bases with no gene match: 5. The CDR3 consists of 13 residues. CDR1 is DFQATT and CDR2 is SNEGSKA in the germline V gene (reference sequence). DNA for the CDR3: TGCAGTGCTACCGGGACAGGGGTGCCTGAAGCTTTCTTT. This sequence encodes CSATGTGVPEAFF.

This clonotype was seen many times. The chain recombines TRBV6-5 with TRBJ2-7, with D possibly TRBD1 on 6 matching bases. V was cut by 5 bases and J by 0 bases, with 17 bases left in between. This CDR3 has 16 amino acids. Per the germline V gene, CDR1 is MNHEY and CDR2 is SVGAGI. The CDR3 sequence: CASSLDRQRGSYEQYF. CDR3 DNA sequence: TGTGCCAGCAGTCTCGACAGGCAGCGTGGCTCCTACGAGCAGTACTTC.

Ten or more counts support this clonotype. The chain combines TRBV6-2 or TRBV6-3 with TRBJ1-1; 7 bases agree with TRBD1. Germline V CDR1 and CDR2: MNHEY, SVGEGT. This CDR3 is 16 amino acids long. The J segment lost 0 bases and the V segment lost 6 bases, leaving 10 bases of the junction unmatched. The CDR3 reads CASSSRDSYMNTEAFF. DNA of the CDR3: TGTGCCAGCAGCTCTCGGGACAGTTACATGAACACTGAAGCTTTCTTT.

The DNA for the CDR3 is TGCGCCAGCAGCCAAGAGTGGGGGGACAGAGTATACGAGCAGTACTTC. It codes for CASSQEWGDRVYEQYF. This chain uses TRBV4-3 with TRBJ2-7, with D maybe TRBD1 (7 bases). V was trimmed by 0 bases and J by 4 bases, leaving 16 bases between them. Looked up from germline, CDR1 is LGHNA and CDR2 is YSLEER. The CDR3 sequence is 16 residues long.

This clonotype was seen repeatedly, ten times or more. The rearrangement joins TRBV7-8 to TRBJ1-3, with D unclear. The CDR3 has 14 residues. Germline V gene sequence: CDR1 SGHVS, CDR2 FQNEAQ. V was trimmed by 0 bases and J by 6 bases, leaving 9 bases between them. The chain's CDR3 is CASSLAGSENTIYF. The CDR3 bases are TGTGCCAGCAGCTTAGCGGGATCAGAAAACACCATATATTTT.